This T cell receptor (beta chain) appears in the sequencing data of a study of neurological immune-mediated disorders. The cDNA came from 5'RACE, which used 10-nucleotide random UMIs. TCRdb called the 5' RACE reads again in MiXCR, with one record for every CDR3 protein. The sample contains approximately 80,000 distinct CDR3 sequences, 3.5% to 5.5% of which appear only once. Whole-study results and caveats: The level of TCR clonal expansion was highest in patients with HTLV-1-associated myelopathy and lowest in multiple sclerosis, where it fell below the level seen in healthy controls. None of the features examined (clinical or MRI) was associated with the multiple sclerosis repertoire cluster.

This clonotype was counted ten times or more. Its antigen is unidentified. The CDR3 contains 14 residues. Trimming removed 6 bases from V and 5 bases from J; junction bases left unmatched: 9. Stated time point: longitudinal time-point 3. The unsorted libraries were produced from 2 million PBMCs held at -80 C. The receptor's source is a woman in her fifties or sixties with multiple sclerosis. The chain has TRBV12-3 or TRBV12-4 and TRBJ2-7; 8 bases align to TRBD1. Sequenced: PBMCs. This chain's CDR3 is CASRVDRGLNEQYF. DNA of the CDR3: TGTGCCAGCAGAGTTGACAGGGGCCTGAACGAGCAGTACTTC.